These T cell receptor beta chains were read from a single sample in a study of T cell responses to AZD1222 COVID-19 vaccine. The repertoire was sequenced with immunoSEQ multiplex PCR; TCRdb's copy has only in-frame clones and lacks some. The data hold some 150,000 clones, with under 95% observed a single time. The sample here was peripheral blood, taken 28 days after the second AZD1222 dose. All receptors come from an adult who received the AZD1222 COVID-19 vaccine. Both conserved end residues are part of each CDR3. D genes are given only for firm matches. Not every row has a clone size; where given, it reads once, few, many or a size class.

cdr3_nt cdr3_aa d_call j_call v_call clone_size
TGTGCCAGCAGCTTTTACGGCAACGAGCAGTACTTC CASSFYGNEQYF - TRBJ2-7 TRBV5-6 -
TGTGCCATAGAGGACCCGAACACCGGGGAGCTGTTTTTT CAIEDPNTGELFF - TRBJ2-2 TRBV19 -
TGTGCCAGCAGCTTAGCATTAGGGACAGGGAGCTACGAGCAGTACTTC CASSLALGTGSYEQYF TRBD1 TRBJ2-7 TRBV7-2 -
TGTGCCAGCTGCGAGGACAGCTACGAGCAGTACTTC CASCEDSYEQYF - TRBJ2-7 TRBV2 few
TGTGCCAGCCGCGCAGGGGGGGCGGGTGGCTACACCTTC CASRAGGAGGYTF TRBD1 TRBJ1-2 TRBV13 once
TGTGCCAGCAGTCGACTAGCGGGGAGTCAAGAGACCCAGTACTTC CASSRLAGSQETQYF TRBD2 TRBJ2-5 TRBV6-5 -
TGTGCCAGCAGCCGCTGGAATCGGGGCACCTCAACTAATGAAAAACTGTTTTTT CASSRWNRGTSTNEKLFF - TRBJ1-4 TRBV14 -
TGTGCCATCAGTGCGGACAGGGGGAGAGGAAACACCGGGGAGCTGTTTTTT CAISADRGRGNTGELFF TRBD1 TRBJ2-2 TRBV10-3 -
TGTGCCAGCAGTTATATCGTAGTAGGCGGCACAGATACGCAGTATTTT CASSYIVVGGTDTQYF - TRBJ2-3 TRBV6-6 -
TGTGCCAGCAGTGACGGGGGGGCCACAGATACGCAGTATTTT CASSDGGATDTQYF - TRBJ2-3 TRBV6-4 -
TGTGCCAGCTCACCACCGGCCGGGGAGCTGTTTTTT CASSPPAGELFF - TRBJ2-2 TRBV18 -
TGTGCCAGCAGTTTAATGGGCGGGAATCAGCCCCAGCATTTT CASSLMGGNQPQHF - TRBJ1-5 TRBV28 -
TGTGCCAGCTCAACAGACATGGACTATGGCTACACCTTC CASSTDMDYGYTF - TRBJ1-2 TRBV18 -
TGCGCCAGCAGCTTGGGTGCCACAGGGTCCTCTGGAAACACCATATATTTT CASSLGATGSSGNTIYF - TRBJ1-3 TRBV5-1 -